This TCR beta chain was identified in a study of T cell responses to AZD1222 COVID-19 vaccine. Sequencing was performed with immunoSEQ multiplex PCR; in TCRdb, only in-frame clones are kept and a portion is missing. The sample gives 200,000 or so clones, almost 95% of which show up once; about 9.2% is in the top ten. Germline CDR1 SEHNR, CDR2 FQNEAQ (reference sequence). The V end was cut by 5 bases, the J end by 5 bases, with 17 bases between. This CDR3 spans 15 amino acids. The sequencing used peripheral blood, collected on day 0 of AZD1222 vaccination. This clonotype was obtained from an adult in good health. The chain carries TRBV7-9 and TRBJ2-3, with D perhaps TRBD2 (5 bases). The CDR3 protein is CASSPPGSEIDTQYF. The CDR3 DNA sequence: TGTGCCAGCAGCCCCCCAGGTAGCGAGATAGATACGCAGTATTTT.